This T cell receptor (beta chain) was identified in a study of T-cell memory formation after mild COVID-19. General study points: Among clones peaking at day 37 in the second wave, SARS-CoV-2 specificity remained unconfirmed.

CDR3 length: 16 residues. V lost 1 base, J lost 0 bases, and 11 bases lay in between. This clonotype was recorded a few times. No antigen is known for it. TCRdb itself ran the 5' RACE reads through MiXCR, one entry per CDR3 protein. The data show roughly 600,000 distinct CDR3 sequences, roughly 18% seen once. Source material: PBMCs or a T cell subset sorted from them (not recorded which). This TCR was recovered from an adult woman who had mild COVID-19 (a few samples of this study predate the infection). Cell type and time point are not known. The chain joins TRBV12-3 or TRBV12-4 to TRBJ2-3; TRBD1 might be the D (7 bases). DNA of the CDR3: TGTGCCAGCAGTTTAGTCCAGGGGGGAAGCACAGATACGCAGTATTTT. This encodes CASSLVQGGSTDTQYF.